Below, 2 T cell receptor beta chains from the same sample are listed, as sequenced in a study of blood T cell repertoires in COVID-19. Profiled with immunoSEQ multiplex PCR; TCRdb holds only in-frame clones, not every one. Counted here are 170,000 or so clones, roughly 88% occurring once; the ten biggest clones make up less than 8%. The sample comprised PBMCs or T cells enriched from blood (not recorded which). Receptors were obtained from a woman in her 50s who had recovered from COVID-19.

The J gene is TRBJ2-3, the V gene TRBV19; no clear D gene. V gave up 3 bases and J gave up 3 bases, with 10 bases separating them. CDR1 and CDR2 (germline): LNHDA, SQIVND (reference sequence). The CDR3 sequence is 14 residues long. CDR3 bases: TGTGCCAGTAGTATGGAGCCGAGTACAGATACGCAGTATTTT. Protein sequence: CASSMEPSTDTQYF.

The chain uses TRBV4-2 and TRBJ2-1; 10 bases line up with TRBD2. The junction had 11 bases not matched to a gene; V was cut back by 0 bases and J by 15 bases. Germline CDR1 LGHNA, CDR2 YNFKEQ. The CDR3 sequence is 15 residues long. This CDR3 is CASSQDLAGDYSSFF. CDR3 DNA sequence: TGTGCCAGCAGCCAAGATCTAGCGGGGGACTATAGTTCGTTCTTC.